This section outlines one T cell receptor (beta chain) sequence together with its context. CDR1 SGHNT and CDR2 YENEEA come from the germline V gene. This CDR3 contains 14 residues. V was pared by 0 bases and J by 5 bases, with 7 bases between. Authors' processing steps: It was from reference gene primer amplification that nucleated cell counts were estimated. Data came from immunoSEQ multiplex PCR; TCRdb stores just in-frame clones and leaves some out. Clone size and V and J calls were adopted from that table, with D and trimming inferred from the DNA. The table lists under 60,000 clones, around 82% of them singletons, with roughly 4.8% in the top ten. The sample comes from a study of blood T cell repertoires in COVID-19. Study context: COVID-19 samples collected from the United States, Italy and Spain covered acute and convalescent phases. Nucleic acid was either cDNA or gDNA, and it came from T cells, B-cell-depleted T cells, or PBMCs.

The gene calls are TRBV11-3 and TRBJ2-2, with D maybe TRBD1 (6 bases). The specimen was peripheral blood. This TCR derives from a human donor in a cohort sampled during active COVID-19. CDR3 protein: CASSLERGTGELFF. In nucleotides, the CDR3 is TGTGCCAGCAGCTTAGAGAGGGGGACCGGGGAGCTGTTTTTT.